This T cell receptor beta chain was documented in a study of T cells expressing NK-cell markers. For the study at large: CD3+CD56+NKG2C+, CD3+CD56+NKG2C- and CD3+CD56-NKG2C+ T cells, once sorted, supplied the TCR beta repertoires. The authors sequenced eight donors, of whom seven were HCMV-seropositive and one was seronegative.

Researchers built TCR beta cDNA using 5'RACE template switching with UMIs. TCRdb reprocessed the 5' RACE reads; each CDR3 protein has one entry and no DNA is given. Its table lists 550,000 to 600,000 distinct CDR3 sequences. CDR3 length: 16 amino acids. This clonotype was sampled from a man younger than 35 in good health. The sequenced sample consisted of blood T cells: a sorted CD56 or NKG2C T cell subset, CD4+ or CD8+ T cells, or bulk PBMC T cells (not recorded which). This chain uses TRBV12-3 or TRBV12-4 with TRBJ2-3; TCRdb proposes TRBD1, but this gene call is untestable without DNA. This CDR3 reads CASNPPGEGSLDTQYF.